This entry lists 5 T cell receptor beta chains sequenced from one sample in a study of T-cell memory formation after mild COVID-19. TCRdb redid the calling of the 5' RACE reads with MiXCR, one entry per CDR3 protein. The table lists approximately 250,000 distinct CDR3 sequences, around 17% of them singletons. The sample comprised PBMCs or a T cell subset sorted from them (not recorded which). All receptors derive from a man aged 18 to 30 who had mild COVID-19 (a few samples of this study predate the infection). Cell type and time point are not known.

This clonotype was detected a few times. The gene calls are TRBV3-1 and TRBJ2-7; a weak D match, TRBD1 (5 bases). The germline V and J ends were trimmed by 2 bases and 6 bases, with 14 bases remaining between them. Per the germline V gene, CDR1 is LGHDT and CDR2 is YNNKEL (reference sequence). This CDR3 comprises 14 residues. The CDR3 DNA sequence: TGTGCCAGCAGCCAACACAACCAGGGTGCCGAGCAGTACGTC. It encodes CASSQHNQGAEQYV.

This clonotype was recorded a few times. The chain is built from TRBV6-2 or TRBV6-3 and TRBJ1-5; 10 bases are a match to TRBD1. This CDR3 region has 18 residues. V shed 6 bases and J 2 bases; nucleotides not matched to a gene: 13. Germline V gene lookup returns CDR1 MNHEY and CDR2 SVGEGT. Here the CDR3 DNA reads TGTGCCAGCAGGCAACCGGGACAGGGGTATGTCGGCAATCAGCCCCAGCATTTT. Translated: CASRQPGQGYVGNQPQHF.

This rearrangement joins TRBV10-3 to TRBJ2-6; D ambiguous. The CDR3 is 16 residues long. Looked up from germline, CDR1 is ENHRY and CDR2 is SYGVKD. The V and J ends lost 4 bases and 0 bases respectively, with 10 bases between them. The CDR3 sequence: CAISGEGISGANVLTF. The DNA of the CDR3 is TGTGCCATCAGTGGGGAAGGAATCTCTGGGGCCAACGTCCTGACTTTC.

V gene TRBV5-6 combines with J gene TRBJ2-3, with TRBD2 matching 7 bases. The CDR3 loop spans 18 amino acids. CDR1 SGHDT and CDR2 YYEEEE come from the germline V gene. Trimming cost V 3 bases and J 2 bases; bases outside gene matches: 15. CDR3: CASSWGPSPGGTTDTQYF. DNA of the CDR3: TGTGCCAGCAGCTGGGGCCCCTCTCCGGGGGGTACCACAGATACGCAGTATTTT.

The chain couples TRBV11-2 to TRBJ2-2; a possible D gene is TRBD2 (5 bases). In germline, CDR1 is SGHAT, CDR2 FQNNGV. The CDR3 spans 17 residues. The V end was cut by 4 bases, the J end by 0 bases, with 15 bases between. This chain's CDR3 is CASSWGETPTNTGELFF. CDR3 nucleotides: TGTGCCAGCAGCTGGGGAGAGACCCCTACGAACACCGGGGAGCTGTTTTTT.